These 29 T cell receptor beta chains came from one sample sequenced in a study of beta chain features in type 1 diabetes. Study-wide points: When Type 1 diabetes patients were examined, their TCRB CDR3s proved moderately but significantly shorter in all four CD4+ subsets.

Antigens for these TCRs are unknown. The entirety of the isolated RNA underwent reverse transcription, so expressed TCRB transcripts were sequenced. The data were produced by immunoSEQ multiplex PCR, yet TCRdb's version contains in-frame clones alone and is incomplete. The table records 150,000 to 200,000 clones, approximately 8% of them present only once. Sequenced: central memory CD4+ T cells from blood. The receptors shown here come from a man between 18 and 29 years old with type 1 diabetes.

The rearrangement links TRBV27 to TRBJ2-3, with D tentatively TRBD1 (5 bases). Germline CDR1 MNHEY, CDR2 SMNVEV (reference sequence). Trimming took off 2 bases at V and 1 base at J, with 10 bases between the two ends. The CDR3 totals 15 residues. The CDR3: CASSLQGMGTDTQYF. DNA of the CDR3: TGTGCCAGCAGTTTACAGGGCATGGGCACAGATACGCAGTATTTT.

This clone was observed a handful of times. One end of the junction varies from germline; a read error may be responsible. This chain uses TRBV4-1 with TRBJ2-3; D might be TRBD1 (5 bases). Germline-derived CDR1 and CDR2 are MGHRA and YSYEKL. The CDR3 runs 14 residues. The CDR3 sequence: CASSLSTGTGTQYF. As DNA, the CDR3 is TGCGCCAGCAGCCTCAGCACTGGAACAGGTACGCAGTATTTT.

In nucleotides, the CDR3 is TGTGCCAGCAGACACGGACTAGCGGCCTCTCAAGAGACCCAGTACTTC. Translating gives CASRHGLAASQETQYF. The chain has TRBV2 and TRBJ2-5, with 10 bases matching TRBD2. In germline, CDR1 is SNHLY, CDR2 FYNNEI. The V segment lost 6 bases and the J segment 2 bases; nucleotides outside the gene matches: 9. CDR3 length: 16 amino acids. The full variable domain, its missing parts supplied by reference TRBV2 and TRBJ2-5, is EPEVTQTPSHQVTQMGQEVILRCVPISNHLYFYWYRQILGQKVEFLVSFYNNEISEKSEIFDDQFSVERPDGSNFTLKIRSTKLEDSAMYFCASRHGLAASQETQYFGPGTRLLVL.

The J gene is TRBJ2-1, the V gene TRBV7-9, with 7 bases lining up with TRBD2. The length of the CDR3 is 17 residues. CDR1 and CDR2 from the germline V gene are SEHNR and FQNEAQ (reference sequence). The junction had 11 bases not matched to a gene; V was cut back by 2 bases and J by 4 bases. DNA for the CDR3: TGTGCCAGCAGCTTACCGTCGGCTAGCGGCTATTACAATGAGCAGTTCTTC. It translates to CASSLPSASGYYNEQFF.

This clone was recorded a few times. The genes are TRBV5-1 and TRBJ2-7; the match to TRBD1 covers 9 bases. J lost 6 bases, V lost 4 bases, and 8 bases had no gene match. Germline loops: CDR1 SGHRS, CDR2 YFSETQ. This CDR3 comprises 14 residues. CDR3 in DNA: TGCGCCAGCAGCGTAAGACAGGGGGAGGGCGAGCAGTACTTC. It translates to CASSVRQGEGEQYF.

A few counts support this clone. The chain links TRBV19 to TRBJ2-1; maybe TRBD2 (6 bases). Germline CDR1 and CDR2: LNHDA and SQIVND (reference sequence). The V end was cut by 5 bases, the J end by 2 bases, with 13 bases between. This CDR3 region has 15 residues. As DNA, the CDR3 is TGTGCCAGTAGTGCCAGCGGGTATACCTACAATGAGCAGTTCTTC. Amino acids: CASSASGYTYNEQFF. Full variable domain (outside the CDR3, taken from reference TRBV19 and TRBJ2-1): DGGITQSPKYLFRKEGQNVTLSCEQNLNHDAMYWYRQDPGQGLRLIYYSQIVNDFQKGDIAEGYSVSREKKESFPLTVTSAQKNPTAFYLCASSASGYTYNEQFFGPGTRLTVL.

This rearrangement joins TRBV5-4 to TRBJ2-5; the D gene is possibly TRBD2 (6 bases). The germline CDR1 and CDR2 sequences are SGHNT and YYREEE (reference sequence). The CDR3 has 15 residues. Trimming removed 3 bases at V and 4 bases at J, with 16 bases between. This CDR3 reads CASSSMGQGGETQYF. CDR3 nucleotide sequence: TGTGCCAGCAGCTCGATGGGGCAGGGAGGAGAGACCCAGTACTTC.

This clone was detected a few times. The chain joins TRBV28 to TRBJ2-7; D uncertain. V dropped 7 bases and J dropped 3 bases, with 10 bases sitting between them. This CDR3 is 12 amino acids long. The germline V gene encodes CDR1 MDHEN and CDR2 SYDVKM. CDR3 region: CASTETGYEQYF. Written as DNA, the CDR3 is TGTGCCAGCACCGAGACTGGCTACGAGCAGTACTTC.

Many counts were recorded for this clone. This chain uses TRBV4-3 with TRBJ2-1; TRBD1 matches at 10 bases. This CDR3 contains 15 residues. Germline CDR1 is LGHNA and CDR2 is YSLEER. V lost 5 bases and J lost 7; bases outside the gene matches: 8. The CDR3 here is CASSYDRGRRNEQFF. The CDR3 DNA reads TGCGCCAGCAGCTACGACAGGGGGCGTCGGAATGAGCAGTTCTTC.

This clone was seen a few times. The chain couples TRBV28 to TRBJ1-5; 9 bases align to TRBD1. The J segment lost 4 bases and the V segment lost 5 bases, leaving 9 bases of the junction unmatched. Germline V gene sequence: CDR1 MDHEN, CDR2 SYDVKM. This CDR3 is built from 16 residues. The DNA of the CDR3 is TGTGCCAGCAGTGGCCGGGACAGGGTTGGGAATCAGCCCCAGCATTTT. It specifies CASSGRDRVGNQPQHF. Filled out from reference TRBV28 and TRBJ1-5, the complete variable domain reads DVKVTQSSRYLVKRTGEKVFLECVQDMDHENMFWYRQDPGLGLRLIYFSYDVKMKEKGDIPEGYSVSREKKERFSLILESASTNQTSMYLCASSGRDRVGNQPQHFGDGTRLSIL.

The sample holds a few counts of this clone. The chain joins TRBV14 to TRBJ2-1; 10 bases are shared with TRBD1. V lost 4 bases, J lost 8 bases, and 11 bases stayed unmatched. CDR3 length: 16 amino acids. Germline CDR1 and CDR2: SGHDN and FVKESK. The chain's CDR3 is CASSLEPGQGFYEQFF. The DNA for the CDR3 is TGTGCCAGCAGCCTCGAACCGGGACAGGGGTTTTATGAGCAGTTCTTC.

The table lists this clone with many counts. V gene TRBV20-1 combines with J gene TRBJ2-2; D is undetermined. The CDR3 consists of 9 residues. Germline assignment: CDR1 DFQATT and CDR2 SNEGSKA (reference sequence). The CDR3 protein is CENTGELFF. For the CDR3, the DNA is TGCGAGAATACCGGGGAGCTGTTTTTT.

This clone showed up just a few times. The rearrangement uses TRBV5-1 and TRBJ2-2; no firm D call. The CDR3 is 16 residues long. Germline V CDR1 and CDR2: SGHRS, YFSETQ. The V end was cut by 0 bases, the J end by 6 bases, with 15 bases between. The CDR3 region has the DNA TGCGCCAGCAGCTTGGTCCCCGACTCCGGAGCCGGGGAGCTGTTTTTT. Encoded protein: CASSLVPDSGAGELFF.

This clone was observed a handful of times. This rearrangement joins TRBV25-1 to TRBJ2-1, with 7 positions matching TRBD2. The CDR3 is made up of 12 amino acids. Trimming at V came to 5 bases and at J to 7 bases, leaving 2 bases not matched to a gene. Germline V gene data show CDR1 as MGHDK and CDR2 as SYGVNS. The CDR3 nucleotides read TGTGCCAGCAGTCGGGAGGTAAATGAGCAGTTCTTC. Translated, it gives CASSREVNEQFF.

This chain connects TRBV9 to TRBJ2-2; D call uncertain. The CDR3 covers 15 residues. CDR1 and CDR2 from the germline V gene are SGDLS and YYNGEE. V gave up 0 bases and J gave up 0 bases, with 6 bases separating them. The CDR3 DNA follows: TGTGCCAGCAGCGTAGTAGCCACGAACACCGGGGAGCTGTTTTTT. Its protein is CASSVVATNTGELFF.

This clone appeared many times. V is TRBV7-9 and J is TRBJ1-3; 10 positions agree with TRBD1. The CDR3 is 15 residues long. Trimming cost V 5 bases and J 2 bases; bases outside gene matches: 3. CDR1 SEHNR and CDR2 FQNEAQ come from the germline V gene (reference sequence). CDR3 loop: CASSRQGAAGNTIYF. The CDR3 nucleotides read TGTGCCAGCAGCCGACAGGGGGCGGCTGGAAACACCATATATTTT.

This chain links TRBV15 with TRBJ2-7, with a possible D match to TRBD2 (5 bases). Germline V CDR1 and CDR2: LNHNV, YYDKDF (reference sequence). The CDR3 spans 14 residues. V was shortened by 0 bases and J by 2 bases, with 8 bases between the two germline ends. DNA for the CDR3: TGTGCCACCAGCAGAGATTCGGGGACCTACGAGCAGTACTTC. Translated, it gives CATSRDSGTYEQYF. The full variable domain, rest sourced from reference TRBV15 and TRBJ2-7, is DAMVIQNPRYQVTQFGKPVTLSCSQTLNHNVMYWYQQKSSQAPKLLFHYYDKDFNNEADTPDNFQSRRPNTSFCFLDIRSPGLGDTAMYLCATSRDSGTYEQYFGPGTRLTVT.

This clone was observed a handful of times. V and J are TRBV19 and TRBJ1-1; 7 nucleotides align to TRBD1. The CDR3 runs 14 residues. In germline, CDR1 is LNHDA, CDR2 SQIVND (reference sequence). V was clipped by 7 bases and J by 2 bases; unmatched bases: 7. This CDR3 reads CASTLIGGNTEAFF. DNA for the CDR3: TGTGCCAGTACCCTTATAGGGGGCAACACTGAAGCTTTCTTT. Supplemented by reference TRBV19 and TRBJ1-1, the full variable domain reads DGGITQSPKYLFRKEGQNVTLSCEQNLNHDAMYWYRQDPGQGLRLIYYSQIVNDFQKGDIAEGYSVSREKKESFPLTVTSAQKNPTAFYLCASTLIGGNTEAFFGQGTRLTVV.

The chain has TRBV28 and TRBJ1-1; 7 bases are shared with TRBD1. Germline trimming cut 4 bases from V and 3 bases from J; bases unmatched to any gene: 5. Germline loops: CDR1 MDHEN, CDR2 SYDVKM. The CDR3 has 14 residues. The CDR3 reads CASSSGQGDTEAFF. The CDR3 nucleotides are TGTGCCAGCAGTTCAGGCCAGGGGGACACTGAAGCTTTCTTT.

The chain combines TRBV15 with TRBJ2-1; 8 bases map to TRBD2. Germline V gene data show CDR1 as LNHNV and CDR2 as YYDKDF (reference sequence). The CDR3 loop spans 15 amino acids. V gave up 2 bases and J gave up 2 bases; unmatched junction bases: 2. CDR3 nucleotides: TGTGCCACCAGCAGACGGGAGGGCGCCTACAATGAGCAGTTCTTC. The encoded protein is CATSRREGAYNEQFF.

The chain links TRBV14 to TRBJ2-3; D is possibly TRBD2 (5 bases). Trimming stripped 1 base from V and 1 base from J, with 15 bases between. The CDR3 contains 17 residues. Germline V gives CDR1 SGHDN, CDR2 FVKESK. CDR3 sequence: CASSQGTSFLGTDTQYF. The CDR3 DNA reads TGTGCCAGCAGCCAAGGCACTAGTTTCCTCGGCACAGATACGCAGTATTTT.

This clone was counted only a few times. The gene calls are TRBV30 and TRBJ1-4, with a weak D call TRBD1 (6 bases). The CDR3 runs to 14 residues. Between the trimmed V and J ends, which lost 4 bases and 8 bases, there was a span of 17 bases. Germline CDR1 GTSNPN, CDR2 SVGIG (reference sequence). Here the CDR3 DNA reads TGTGCCTGGACAGAACAGGGTAACGGCGAAAAACTGTTTTTT. Translating gives CAWTEQGNGEKLFF.

This clone was counted between two and nine times. The chain uses TRBV2 and TRBJ2-1, with D possibly matching TRBD2 (6 bases). V shed 8 bases and J shed 0 bases, with 14 bases lying between them. The CDR3 has 15 residues. Germline-derived CDR1 and CDR2 are SNHLY and FYNNEI. The CDR3 is CASGGTGSSYNEQFF. The CDR3, as DNA: TGTGCCAGCGGAGGGACGGGTAGCTCCTACAATGAGCAGTTCTTC.

This clone has a count of ten or more. This chain joins TRBV6-4 and TRBJ1-1; 7 nucleotides match TRBD1. This CDR3 region has 12 residues. The V gene end was trimmed by 6 bases and the J gene end by 6 bases; junction bases not matched to a gene: 4. In germline, CDR1 is MRHNA, CDR2 SNTAGT. The CDR3 loop is CASRWDRAEAFF. The CDR3 coding sequence is TGTGCCAGCAGATGGGACAGAGCTGAAGCTTTCTTT.

Only a few counts were recorded for this clone. The genes are TRBV9 and TRBJ2-7; 9 nucleotides match TRBD1. This CDR3 comprises 14 residues. Looked up from germline, CDR1 is SGDLS and CDR2 is YYNGEE. The junction had 11 bases not matched to a gene; V was cut back by 7 bases and J by 6 bases. The CDR3 bases are TGTGCCAGCTCCGGACCGGGACAGGGAGGCGAGCAGTACTTC. It codes for CASSGPGQGGEQYF.

This clone was picked up a small number of times. J is TRBJ2-3 and V is TRBV5-6; 7 bases agree with TRBD2. V was pared by 2 bases and J by 2 bases, with 8 bases of the junction left unmatched. This CDR3 has 16 residues. Per the germline V gene, CDR1 is SGHDT and CDR2 is YYEEEE. The CDR3 DNA reads TGTGCCAGCAGCTTCGGCGGCGGGAGTCTCACAGATACGCAGTATTTT. This translates into CASSFGGGSLTDTQYF.

This clone has a handful of counts. The V and J genes are TRBV10-3 and TRBJ2-2; 7 bases line up with TRBD2. Trimming removed 8 bases from V and 0 bases from J; junction bases left unmatched: 3. This CDR3 has 14 residues. From germline, CDR1 is ENHRY and CDR2 SYGVKD. CDR3 protein: CAISSGSNTGELFF. Here the CDR3 DNA reads TGTGCCATCTCTAGCGGATCGAACACCGGGGAGCTGTTTTTT.

The rearrangement joins TRBV19 to TRBJ1-5; D is perhaps TRBD1 (5 bases). V was pared by 6 bases and J by 2 bases, with 8 bases between. Germline V gives CDR1 LNHDA, CDR2 SQIVND (reference sequence). There are 13 residues in the CDR3. CDR3 amino acids: CASRRGGNQPQHF. The CDR3 DNA reads TGTGCCAGTAGGCGGGGGGGCAATCAGCCCCAGCATTTT.

The V gene is TRBV28, the J gene TRBJ1-5; D is unclear. The length of the CDR3 is 14 residues. Germline V gives CDR1 MDHEN, CDR2 SYDVKM. The ends were cut back, 7 bases at V and 3 bases at J, with 13 bases in the middle. CDR3 protein: CASNAVVLNQPQHF. The CDR3 DNA follows: TGTGCCAGCAACGCGGTTGTGCTCAATCAGCCCCAGCATTTT.